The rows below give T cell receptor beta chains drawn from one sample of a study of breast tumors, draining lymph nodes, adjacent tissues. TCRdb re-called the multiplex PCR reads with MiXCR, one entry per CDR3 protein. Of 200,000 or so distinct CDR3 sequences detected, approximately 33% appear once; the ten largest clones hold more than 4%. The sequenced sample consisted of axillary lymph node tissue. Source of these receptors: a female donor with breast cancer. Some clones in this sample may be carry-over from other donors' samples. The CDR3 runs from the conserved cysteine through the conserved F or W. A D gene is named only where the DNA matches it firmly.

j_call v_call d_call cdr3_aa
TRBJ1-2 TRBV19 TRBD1 CASSSGTDPWYGYTF
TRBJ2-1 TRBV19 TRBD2 CASSPGLEQFF
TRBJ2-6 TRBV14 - CASSHLGTGANVLTF
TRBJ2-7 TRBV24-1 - CATSDLGQGIYEQYF
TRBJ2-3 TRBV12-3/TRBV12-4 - CASSPLSDTQYF
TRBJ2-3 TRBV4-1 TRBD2 CASSQAQTGTSGDTQYF
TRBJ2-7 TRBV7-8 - CASSKGSYGRSYEQYF
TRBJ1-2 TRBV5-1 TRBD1 CASSTPTGNYGYTF
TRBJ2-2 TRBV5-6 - CASSARGGELFF
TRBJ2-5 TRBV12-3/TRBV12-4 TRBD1 CASSLLRQGEETQYF
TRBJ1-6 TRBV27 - CATTRVGPTNSPLHF
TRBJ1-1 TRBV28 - CASRLQLTEAFF
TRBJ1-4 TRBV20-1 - CSASRGATNEKLFF
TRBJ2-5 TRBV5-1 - CASSWTSDGDTQYF
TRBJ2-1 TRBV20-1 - CSAREDASSYNEQFF
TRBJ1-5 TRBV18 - CASSPRAASNQPQHF
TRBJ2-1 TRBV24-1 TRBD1 CATRGTAENEQFF
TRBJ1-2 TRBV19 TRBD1 CATRRTGGNYGYTF
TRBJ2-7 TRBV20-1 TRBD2 CSAPSSGGANEQYF
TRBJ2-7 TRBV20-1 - CSARVNYEQYF
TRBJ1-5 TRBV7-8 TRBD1 CASSLGTGYLSNQPQHF
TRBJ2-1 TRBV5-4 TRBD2 CASSLRRESASNEQFF
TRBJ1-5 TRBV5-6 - CASSFGNRGNQPQHF
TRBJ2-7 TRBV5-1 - CASSPRTGSYEQYF
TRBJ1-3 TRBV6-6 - CASSYSEAGNTIYF
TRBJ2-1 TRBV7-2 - CANGRGNEQFF
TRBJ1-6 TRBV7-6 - CASSFGGIGSPLHF
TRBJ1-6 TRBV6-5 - CASSQEGRGTAYNSPLHF
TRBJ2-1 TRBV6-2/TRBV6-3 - CASRGWDEQFF
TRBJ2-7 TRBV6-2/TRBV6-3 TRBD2 CASSHATSGTGEQYF
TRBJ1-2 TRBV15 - CATSSLGQSYGYTF
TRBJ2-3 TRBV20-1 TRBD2 CSAGTSGGQSTDTQYF
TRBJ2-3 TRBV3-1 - CASSQGGGVQWGTDTQYF
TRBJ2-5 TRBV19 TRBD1 CASRAGGAGETQYF
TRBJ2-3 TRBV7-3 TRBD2 CASSSLAGPGWGTDTQYF
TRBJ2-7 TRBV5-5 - CASSQQETYEQYF
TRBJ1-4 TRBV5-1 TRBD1 CASSWPRNGTDNEKLFF
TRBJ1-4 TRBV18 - CASSPDMFREKLFF
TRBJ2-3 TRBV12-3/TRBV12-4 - CASSFEAASLADTQYF
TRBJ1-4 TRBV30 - CAWSGQSATNEKLFF
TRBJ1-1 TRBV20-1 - CSARNINTEAFF
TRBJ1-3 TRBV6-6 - CASRQLTTLSGNTIYF
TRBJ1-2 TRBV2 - CASSGNFYGYTF
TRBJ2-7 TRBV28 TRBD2 CASSRPGDYGYEQYF
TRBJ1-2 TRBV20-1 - CSAGEYRSHNGYTF
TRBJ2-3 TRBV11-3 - CASSQTRRSDTQYF
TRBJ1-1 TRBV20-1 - CSAGLEGMNTEAFF
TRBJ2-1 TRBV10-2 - CASRRTYFQGDEQFF
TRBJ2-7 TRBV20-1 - CSAAGRGFGEQYF
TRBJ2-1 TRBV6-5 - CASSHSRGSYNEQFF
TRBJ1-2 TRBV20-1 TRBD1 CSALGTANYGYTF
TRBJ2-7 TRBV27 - CASSLALTSKGYEQYF